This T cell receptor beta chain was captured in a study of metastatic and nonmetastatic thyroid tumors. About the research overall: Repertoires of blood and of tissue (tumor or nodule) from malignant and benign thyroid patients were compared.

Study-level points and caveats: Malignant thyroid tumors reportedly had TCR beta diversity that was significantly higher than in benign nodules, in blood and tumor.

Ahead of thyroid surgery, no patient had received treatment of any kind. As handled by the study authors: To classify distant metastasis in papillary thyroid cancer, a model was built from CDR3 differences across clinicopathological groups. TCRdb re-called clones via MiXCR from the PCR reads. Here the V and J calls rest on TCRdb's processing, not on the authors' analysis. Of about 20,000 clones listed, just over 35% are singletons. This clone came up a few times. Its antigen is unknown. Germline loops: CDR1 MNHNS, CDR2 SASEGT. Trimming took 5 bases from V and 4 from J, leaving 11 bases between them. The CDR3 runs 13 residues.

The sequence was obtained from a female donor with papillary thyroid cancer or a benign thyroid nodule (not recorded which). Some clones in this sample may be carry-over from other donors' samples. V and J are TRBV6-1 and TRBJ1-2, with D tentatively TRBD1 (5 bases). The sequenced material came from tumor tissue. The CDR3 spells CASSRTSAYGYTF. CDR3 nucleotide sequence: TGTGCCAGCAGTCGGACATCCGCCTATGGCTACACCTTC.